One and the same sample provided the 25 T cell receptor beta chains below, sequenced in a study of cytomegalovirus exposure and HLA in healthy donors (dated 2017 in TCRdb). Receptor libraries were prepared by the immunoSEQ multiplex PCR assay. The multiplex PCR relied on a mix of 60 forward primers for TCR Vbeta segments and 13 reverse primers for TCR Jbeta segments. Not all clones reach the TCRdb copy of this immuneACCESS table, which keeps in-frame sequences only. Checked studies attribute under half of the gap to unresolved V genes and leave the rest unexplained. The sample yields 140,000 or so clones; 70% to 90% were counted once. 3.5% to 5.5% of the sample is taken by the ten largest. The sequencing sample was made of PBMCs. All receptors derive from a woman aged 40-49 years in good health and CMV-seropositive.

This rearrangement joins TRBV15 to TRBJ1-4, with no clear D. V lost 2 bases, J lost 7 bases, and 17 bases lay in between. Germline loops: CDR1 LNHNV, CDR2 YYDKDF (reference sequence). This CDR3 has 16 amino acids. This chain's CDR3 is CATSRRDRQRGEKLFF. Here the CDR3 DNA reads TGTGCCACCAGCAGAAGAGACCGGCAACGGGGTGAAAAACTGTTTTTT.

The chain has TRBV19 and TRBJ2-7, with D perhaps TRBD1 (7 bases). The germline V gene encodes CDR1 LNHDA and CDR2 SQIVND (reference sequence). The CDR3 is made up of 14 amino acids. V shed 3 bases and J shed 2 bases, with 11 bases lying between them. Here the CDR3 DNA reads TGTGCCAGTAGTATCGGCAGGGGGGCCTACGAGCAGTACTTC. Protein product: CASSIGRGAYEQYF.

This clone has only a few counts. In nucleotides, the CDR3 is TGCAGTGCCCCGGAGACCCAGTACTTC. Amino acid sequence: CSAPETQYF. The V call is TRBV20-1, the J call TRBJ2-5; no clear D gene. Germline V lookup: CDR1 DFQATT, CDR2 SNEGSKA (reference sequence). The germline V and J ends were trimmed by 6 bases and 5 bases, with 4 bases remaining between them. The CDR3 extends over 9 amino acids.

The V gene is TRBV5-1, the J gene TRBJ1-4; D gene ambiguous. CDR1 SGHRS and CDR2 YFSETQ come from the germline V gene. V was cut by 4 bases and J by 8 bases, with 12 bases left in between. The CDR3 loop spans 13 amino acids. The DNA of the CDR3 is TGCGCCAGCAGCCCCTTCGGTCGAGAAAAACTGTTTTTT. Protein sequence: CASSPFGREKLFF.

Comments on this clone: The same CDR3 can be traced to other DNA sequences in this sample. This chain connects TRBV25-1 to TRBJ2-1, with 8 bases identical to TRBD2. Germline CDR1 MGHDK, CDR2 SYGVNS. The CDR3 consists of 17 residues. With 5 bases clipped from V and 0 bases from J, the junction kept 9 bases outside the gene matches. The CDR3 is CASSKRREAISYNEQFF. In DNA, the CDR3 is TGTGCCAGCAGTAAACGGCGGGAGGCTATCTCCTACAATGAGCAGTTCTTC.

The V gene is TRBV7-2, the J gene TRBJ2-7, with 7 nucleotides matching TRBD1. The CDR3 contains 15 residues. Per the germline V gene, CDR1 is SGHTA and CDR2 is FQGNSA. Trimming took 4 bases from V and 0 from J; bases not matched to a gene: 6. CDR3 DNA sequence: TGTGCCAGCAGCTCGATGGGACAGAGCTCCTACGAGCAGTACTTC. This translates into CASSSMGQSSYEQYF.

The chain combines TRBV27 with TRBJ1-4; TRBD1 might be the D (6 bases). This CDR3 is built from 14 residues. Between the trimmed V and J ends, which lost 7 bases and 8 bases, there was a span of 17 bases. Germline values: CDR1 MNHEY, CDR2 SMNVEV (reference sequence). The chain's CDR3 is CASKIPGVSEKLFF. The CDR3 DNA sequence: TGTGCCAGCAAAATACCAGGGGTGAGCGAAAAACTGTTTTTT.

For this clone: One end of the junction fails to match germline, which may point to a read error. The V gene is TRBV19, the J gene TRBJ2-7, with 14 positions matching TRBD2. Germline CDR1 LNHDA, CDR2 SQIVND (reference sequence). The CDR3 sequence is 15 residues long. The CDR3 DNA sequence: TGTGCCAGTAGTGGGACTAGCGGGAGAGGCTACGAGCAGTGCTTC. Protein sequence: CASSGTSGRGYEQCF.

This chain connects TRBV27 to TRBJ2-1; unclear D gene. CDR1 is MNHEY and CDR2 is SMNVEV in the germline V gene (reference sequence). This CDR3 is 15 amino acids long. V was pared by 2 bases and J by 2 bases, with 10 bases between. CDR3 loop: CASSLAKPTYNEQFF. CDR3 in DNA: TGTGCCAGCAGTTTAGCCAAGCCGACCTACAATGAGCAGTTCTTC.

The chain carries TRBV30 and TRBJ1-1; D gene uncertain. The CDR3 contains 13 residues. Germline CDR1 reads GTSNPN; CDR2 reads SVGIG (reference sequence). Between the trimmed V and J ends, which lost 8 bases and 2 bases, there was a span of 15 bases. The CDR3 coding sequence is TGTGCCCGGGAAGAAGGGCACAACACTGAAGCTTTCTTT. Translation: CAREEGHNTEAFF.

This chain connects TRBV6-5 to TRBJ1-2; TRBD1 might be the D (5 bases). Germline V CDR1 and CDR2: MNHEY, SVGAGI. The CDR3 loop spans 13 amino acids. Trimming removed 0 bases from V and 7 bases from J, with 9 bases in between. CDR3 sequence reads: CASSYSEGSGYTF. The DNA for the CDR3 is TGTGCCAGCAGTTACTCGGAGGGGTCTGGCTACACCTTC.

This clone was seen only once. V is TRBV11-2 and J is TRBJ1-4, with 9 bases identical to TRBD1. J lost 7 bases, V lost 1 base, and 4 bases had no gene match. The germline gives CDR1 SGHAT, CDR2 FQNNGV. CDR3 length equals 15 residues. In nucleotides, the CDR3 is TGTGCCAGCAGCTTAGGGGGACAGGGTCCTGAAAAACTGTTTTTT. It is translated as CASSLGGQGPEKLFF.

The chain combines TRBV12-5 with TRBJ2-3, with D perhaps matching TRBD1 (6 bases). The V gene lost 7 bases and the J gene lost 4 bases, with 18 bases spanning the gap. The CDR3 covers 15 residues. In germline, CDR1 is LGHNT, CDR2 FRNRAP. The CDR3 DNA reads as TGTGCTAGTGCTCTGGGGGCCCAGGGCGCAGATACGCAGTATTTT. Encoded protein: CASALGAQGADTQYF.

The rearrangement links TRBV29-1 to TRBJ2-1; 13 nucleotides match TRBD2. The germline gives CDR1 SQVTM, CDR2 ANQGSEA. The CDR3 consists of 11 residues. V lost 8 bases to trimming and J lost 16 bases; unmatched junction nucleotides: 8. The CDR3 DNA is TGCAGCACCGGACTAGCGGGAGTGCAATTCTTC. It is translated as CSTGLAGVQFF.

A note on this clone: Compared with germline, one end of the junction differs, possibly owing to a read error. The chain joins TRBV7-9 to TRBJ1-6, with 11 positions matching TRBD1. The CDR3 runs 19 residues. Germline-derived CDR1 and CDR2 are SEHNR and FQNEAQ (reference sequence). CDR3 coding DNA: TGTTCCAGCACCCTAACCTGGACAGGGGGCTTCACCTATAATTCACCCCTCCACTTT. Translating gives CSSTLTWTGGFTYNSPLHF.

V is TRBV2 and J is TRBJ2-1, with D possibly matching TRBD2 (5 bases). The germline V gene has CDR1 SNHLY and CDR2 FYNNEI. V was trimmed by 2 bases and J by 5 bases, leaving 13 bases between them. The CDR3 loop spans 15 amino acids. Here the CDR3 reads CASSEMGVRHNEQFF. The CDR3 DNA is TGTGCCAGCAGTGAAATGGGAGTACGCCACAATGAGCAGTTCTTC. Combining the CDR3 with reference TRBV2 and TRBJ2-1 gives the whole variable domain EPEVTQTPSHQVTQMGQEVILRCVPISNHLYFYWYRQILGQKVEFLVSFYNNEISEKSEIFDDQFSVERPDGSNFTLKIRSTKLEDSAMYFCASSEMGVRHNEQFFGPGTRLTVL.

This clone was counted only a few times. The rearrangement links TRBV4-1 to TRBJ2-7; TRBD2 matches 7 bases. This CDR3 region has 14 residues. Germline-derived CDR1 and CDR2 are MGHRA and YSYEKL. J lost 12 bases, V lost 2 bases, and 13 bases had no gene match. The CDR3 protein is CASSQLLRGGSLYF. DNA for the CDR3: TGCGCCAGCAGCCAATTACTACGGGGAGGGAGTCTGTACTTC.

This chain uses TRBV27 with TRBJ2-7, with a tentative D call TRBD2 (6 bases). The length of the CDR3 is 15 residues. Trimming cost V 2 bases and J 3 bases, with 14 bases left between them. Looked up from germline, CDR1 is MNHEY and CDR2 is SMNVEV (reference sequence). The CDR3, as DNA: TGTGCCAGCAGTTTACGGGCTAGCGAGGACTACGAGCAGTACTTC. Its protein product is CASSLRASEDYEQYF.

The rearrangement joins TRBV28 to TRBJ2-2; 9 bases are shared with TRBD1. With V trimmed by 6 bases and J by 1 base, 6 bases remained unmatched. This CDR3 has 16 amino acids. Germline V gene data show CDR1 as MDHEN and CDR2 as SYDVKM. For the CDR3, the DNA is TGTGCCAGCAGCCTTCTGGGACAGGGGAACACCGGGGAGCTGTTTTTT. Its protein product is CASSLLGQGNTGELFF.

The chain has TRBV5-1 and TRBJ1-1; TRBD1 is a possible D gene (5 bases). The CDR3 sequence is 17 residues long. Germline CDR1 is SGHRS and CDR2 is YFSETQ. V dropped 1 base and J dropped 2 bases, with 18 bases sitting between them. The CDR3 spells CASSLPVPGKGNTEAFF. Written as DNA, the CDR3 is TGCGCCAGCAGCTTGCCGGTCCCAGGGAAGGGCAACACTGAAGCTTTCTTT.

This chain's CDR3 is CASSALGLAGGAGELFF. In nucleotides, the CDR3 is TGTGCCAGCAGTGCCCTGGGACTAGCGGGAGGGGCCGGGGAGCTGTTTTTT. The chain carries TRBV2 and TRBJ2-2; 16 nucleotides align to TRBD2. The CDR3 consists of 17 residues. The trim removed 4 bases at V and 6 bases at J, leaving 5 bases unmatched. The germline V gene has CDR1 SNHLY and CDR2 FYNNEI.

The chain employs TRBV7-9 and TRBJ2-5, with 10 bases aligning to TRBD1. Trimming removed 5 bases from V and 5 bases from J; junction bases left unmatched: 8. The CDR3 is made up of 15 amino acids. CDR1 is SEHNR and CDR2 is FQNEAQ in the germline V gene (reference sequence). CDR3 region: CASSPWTGGEETQYF. The DNA for the CDR3 is TGTGCCAGCAGCCCATGGACAGGGGGGGAGGAGACCCAGTACTTC. Complete variable domain (other parts from reference TRBV7-9 and TRBJ2-5): DTGVSQNPRHKITKRGQNVTFRCDPISEHNRLYWYRQTLGQGPEFLTYFQNEAQLEKSRLLSDRFSAERPKGSFSTLEIQRTEQGDSAMYLCASSPWTGGEETQYFGPGTRLLVL.

This clone appeared once. V usage is TRBV18 and J usage is TRBJ2-3; 8 positions agree with TRBD2. The CDR3 spans 16 residues. Trimming at V came to 0 bases and at J to 4 bases, leaving 6 bases not matched to a gene. Germline CDR1 is KGHSH and CDR2 is LQKENI. In nucleotides, the CDR3 is TGTGCCAGCTCACCACCTGTCCCGGGGGGGTCAGATACGCAGTATTTT. Translation gives CASSPPVPGGSDTQYF.

This clone has a single count. The genes are TRBV10-3 and TRBJ2-5; 13 positions agree with TRBD2. With 10 bases clipped from V and 1 base from J, the junction kept 6 bases outside the gene matches. CDR3 length equals 15 residues. The germline V gene has CDR1 ENHRY and CDR2 SYGVKD. In DNA, the CDR3 is TGTGCCACCCAGACTAGCGGGGGGTCCCAAGAGACCCAGTACTTC. Encoded protein: CATQTSGGSQETQYF.

V is TRBV30 and J is TRBJ2-1; 7 bases are a match to TRBD2. V was clipped by 5 bases and J by 4 bases; unmatched bases: 5. The CDR3 loop spans 13 amino acids. CDR1 and CDR2 (germline): GTSNPN, SVGIG (reference sequence). This CDR3 is CAWGGVRYNEQFF. CDR3 nucleotide sequence: TGTGCCTGGGGGGGGGTCCGGTACAATGAGCAGTTCTTC. Together with reference TRBV30 and TRBJ2-1, the CDR3 gives the full variable domain: SQTIHQWPATLVQPVGSPLSLECTVEGTSNPNLYWYRQAAGRGLQLLFYSVGIGQISSEVPQNLSASRPQDRQFILSSKKLLLSDSGFYLCAWGGVRYNEQFFGPGTRLTVL.